This T cell receptor beta chain was identified in a study of T cell repertoires in cytomegalovirus infection. About the study: Public signatures in TCR beta pointed to CMV infection and matching HLA type.

This clonotype was seen more than once but under ten times. Its antigen is not identified. TCRdb re-called the reads through MiXCR, storing one row per CDR3 protein. The sample records about 490,000 distinct CDR3 sequences, over 9% being singletons. V lost 2 bases, J lost 9 bases, and 15 bases lay in between. Germline V gives CDR1 SGDLS, CDR2 YYNGEE. The CDR3 has 14 residues. Study conclusions and caveats: People with CMV and the relevant HLA were identified by cumulative public TCR beta family frequency. Ex vivo, HLA-C-restricted CMV-specific TCR beta clonotypes prevailed over the rest of the response.

V gene TRBV9 combines with J gene TRBJ1-5, with a weak D call TRBD1 (5 bases). The sequenced sample was PBMCs. The clonotype originates from a human donor in good health (CMV status not recorded). Some clones in this sample may be carry-over from other donors' samples. The CDR3 DNA reads TGTGCCAGCAGCGTCCCCCCCGGGGACTGGCCCCAGCATTTT. It yields the protein CASSVPPGDWPQHF. The entire variable domain, with the rest obtained from reference TRBV9 and TRBJ1-5, is as follows: DSGVTQTPKHLITATGQRVTLRCSPRSGDLSVYWYQQSLDQGLQFLIQYYNGEERAKGNILERFSAQQFPDLHSELNLSSLELGDSALYFCASSVPPGDWPQHFGDGTRLSIL.